This TCR beta chain was found in a study of patients and donors after allogeneic stem cell transplantation. V shed 0 bases, J shed 4 bases, and the junction held 7 bases outside the gene matches. Germline V lookup: CDR1 LGHNA, CDR2 YNFKEQ. The CDR3 loop spans 18 amino acids. A single record per CDR3 protein comes from TCRdb applying MiXCR to the RT-PCR reads. The sample lists about 960,000 distinct CDR3 sequences, roughly 18% occurring once. The TCR sequence derives from a human donor who was either an allogeneic HSCT recipient or a stem cell or donor lymphocyte infusion donor (not recorded which). It is not recorded whose cells these are; they may come from a transplant donor. Sequenced material: blood, either unsorted or a sorted T cell fraction (not recorded which). J is TRBJ2-5 and V is TRBV4-2; 14 positions agree with TRBD2. CDR3 in DNA: TGTGCCAGCAGCCAAGAAGGGGGACTAGCGGGAGTGTCAGAGACCCAGTACTTC. Residues: CASSQEGGLAGVSETQYF.